The 23 T cell receptor beta chains below were found in one sample sequenced in a study of T cells after yellow fever vaccination. Using its own MiXCR run on the 5' RACE reads, TCRdb lists one record per CDR3 protein. The sample holds a few hundred thousand distinct CDR3 sequences, approximately 4% seen once. Sequenced material: PBMCs, taken 5 days after the yellow fever booster vaccination. Every receptor here comes from a man aged 18 to 29 who received the YFV17D yellow fever vaccine.

This clonotype was seen repeatedly, ten times or more. This chain links TRBV5-1 with TRBJ1-5, with D uncertain. Germline V lookup: CDR1 SGHRS, CDR2 YFSETQ. The CDR3 has 14 residues. Trimming removed 0 bases from V and 6 bases from J, with 10 bases in between. The CDR3 loop is CASSLGHTGQPQHF. CDR3 coding DNA: TGCGCCAGCAGCTTGGGACACACGGGTCAGCCCCAGCATTTT.

This clonotype was seen more than once but under ten times. Germline is not matched at one junction end, which may reflect a read error. CDR3: CASSLESPGIAEEIQYF. The CDR3 nucleotides read TGTGCCAGCAGTTTAGAATCCCCCGGGATCGCGGAGGAGATCCAGTACTTC. The J gene is TRBJ2-5, the V gene TRBV12-3 or TRBV12-4; D is possibly TRBD2 (5 bases). The CDR3 extends over 17 amino acids.

The table lists this clonotype with many counts. The chain has TRBV6-5 and TRBJ2-7; 7 nucleotides match TRBD2. CDR3 length: 14 amino acids. Germline assignment: CDR1 MNHEY and CDR2 SVGAGI. The junction had 4 bases not matched to a gene; V was cut back by 3 bases and J by 2 bases. CDR3 coding DNA: TGTGCCAGCAGTTATTGGGGGGGAGCCTACGAGCAGTACTTC. It specifies CASSYWGGAYEQYF.

This clonotype was picked up many times. The V and J genes are TRBV20-1 and TRBJ2-1; 11 bases map to TRBD2. The CDR3 is 15 amino acids. J gave up 8 bases and V 0 bases, and 6 bases lay outside the gene matches. Germline assignment: CDR1 DFQATT and CDR2 SNEGSKA (reference sequence). CDR3 loop: CSARDLAGGSDEQFF. The DNA of the CDR3 is TGCAGTGCTAGAGATCTAGCGGGGGGTTCGGATGAGCAGTTCTTC.

This clonotype was picked up a small number of times. CDR3 coding DNA: TGCGCCAGCAGCTCGTCCTTTCGAGGGGGCCAGGAGCAGTACTTC. Its protein is CASSSSFRGGQEQYF. The rearrangement uses TRBV5-1 and TRBJ2-7; 7 bases agree with TRBD1. This CDR3 spans 15 amino acids. J was trimmed by 7 bases and V by 3 bases; bases with no gene match: 13. Germline V lookup: CDR1 SGHRS, CDR2 YFSETQ.

This clonotype was recorded at least ten times. CDR3 DNA: TGTGCCAGCAGCCCTGGGGCAGGGCACACAGATACGCAGTATTTT. Translation: CASSPGAGHTDTQYF. The chain uses TRBV7-9 and TRBJ2-3; tentative D call: TRBD1 (5 bases). CDR1 is SEHNR, CDR2 FQNEAQ, per germline (reference sequence). The CDR3 covers 15 residues. V lost 5 bases and J lost 2, with 14 bases in between.

This clonotype has at least ten counts. This sequence joins TRBV5-1 and TRBJ1-6; D is unclear. This CDR3 is 13 amino acids long. Trimming cost V 4 bases and J 10 bases, with 12 bases left between them. The germline V gene has CDR1 SGHRS and CDR2 YFSETQ. CDR3 in DNA: TGCGCCAGCAGCCTCGACTTGGGGTCACCCCTCCACTTT. Translation: CASSLDLGSPLHF.

This clonotype was seen many times. The V and J genes are TRBV12-3 or TRBV12-4 and TRBJ1-2, with D possibly TRBD1 on 5 matching bases. Trimming took off 6 bases at V and 3 bases at J, with 14 bases between the two ends. This CDR3 contains 14 residues. In DNA form, the CDR3 reads TGTGCCAGCAGCCCCCGCAGGGTACACTATGGCTACACCTTC. This gives the protein CASSPRRVHYGYTF.

The chain joins TRBV5-1 to TRBJ2-7, with a weak D call TRBD1 (6 bases). This CDR3 has 13 amino acids. CDR1 is SGHRS, CDR2 YFSETQ, per germline. Between the trimmed V and J ends, which lost 4 bases and 5 bases, there was a span of 13 bases. CDR3 coding DNA: TGCGCCAGCAGCACAACCAGGGGCCACGAGCAGTACTTC. Its protein is CASSTTRGHEQYF.

J is TRBJ1-4 and V is TRBV28; D remains ambiguous. Looked up from germline, CDR1 is MDHEN and CDR2 is SYDVKM. Trimming shortened V by 6 bases and J by 4 bases, and 12 bases separated the two germline ends. CDR3 size: 14 residues. CDR3: CASRKSRYNEKLFF. The DNA for the CDR3 is TGTGCCAGCAGAAAGTCACGGTATAATGAAAAACTGTTTTTT.

This clonotype was picked up a small number of times. The genes are TRBV4-2 and TRBJ1-4; tentative D call: TRBD1 (5 bases). Germline values: CDR1 LGHNA, CDR2 YNFKEQ. Trimming left V 6 bases short and J 3 bases short, with 17 bases between. The CDR3 spans 16 residues. CDR3 nucleotide sequence: TGTGCCAGCAGTATGGACGGAGCGGGGCCTAATGAAAAACTGTTTTTT. This translates into CASSMDGAGPNEKLFF.

The V call is TRBV5-6, the J call TRBJ2-7, with 7 nucleotides matching TRBD1. The CDR3 extends over 15 amino acids. V was pared by 2 bases and J by 2 bases, with 7 bases of the junction left unmatched. The germline CDR1 and CDR2 sequences are SGHDT and YYEEEE. CDR3 sequence reads: CASSFDRVGTYEQYV. The CDR3 region has the DNA TGTGCCAGCAGCTTTGACAGGGTCGGCACCTACGAGCAGTACGTC.

The chain couples TRBV7-9 to TRBJ2-4, with a weak D call TRBD2 (6 bases). The CDR3 consists of 17 residues. CDR1 and CDR2 from the germline V gene are SEHNR and FQNEAQ (reference sequence). Trimming cost V 5 bases and J 3 bases, with 20 bases left between them. This CDR3 reads CASSPKSAGRHKNIQYF. DNA of the CDR3: TGTGCCAGCAGCCCTAAATCCGCAGGGAGGCACAAAAACATTCAGTACTTC.

This clonotype was counted between two and nine times. The J gene is TRBJ2-3, the V gene TRBV6-5, with D hard to call. Trimming took 7 bases from V and 5 from J, leaving 7 bases between them. Germline V gives CDR1 MNHEY, CDR2 SVGAGI. This CDR3 region has 11 residues. Written as DNA, the CDR3 is TGTGCCAGCAACTCGGTAGATACGCAGTATTTT. Residues: CASNSVDTQYF.

A few counts support this clonotype. The chain is built from TRBV29-1 and TRBJ1-1, with TRBD1 identical over 9 bases. V lost 6 bases and J lost 4; bases outside the gene matches: 9. This CDR3 is 14 amino acids long. CDR1 SQVTM and CDR2 ANQGSEA come from the germline V gene. The DNA of the CDR3 is TGCAGCGTGGGGGACAGGGAGTTTTTCACTGAAGCTTTCTTT. Its protein product is CSVGDREFFTEAFF.

This clonotype was observed many times. V usage is TRBV5-6 and J usage is TRBJ2-7; tentative D call: TRBD2 (5 bases). Trimming removed 0 bases at V and 5 bases at J, with 9 bases between. The CDR3 consists of 13 residues. CDR1 SGHDT and CDR2 YYEEEE come from the germline V gene. CDR3 sequence (DNA): TGTGCCAGCAGCTTGGCGGGGTCCCACGAGCAGTACTTC. Translated: CASSLAGSHEQYF.

This clonotype came up a few times. This rearrangement joins TRBV6-5 to TRBJ2-3; 11 bases map to TRBD2. V dropped 7 bases and J dropped 6; count of bases not matched to a gene: 18. CDR1 MNHEY and CDR2 SVGAGI come from the germline V gene. The CDR3 contains 18 residues. The CDR3 DNA follows: TGTGCCAGCACCTCCCCAAGGGGTAGCGGGGGGGCGAGGGATACGCAGTATTTT. Translated, it gives CASTSPRGSGGARDTQYF.

Many counts were recorded for this clonotype. The genes are TRBV11-2 and TRBJ2-7; D gene uncertain. This CDR3 has 14 residues. Germline V gives CDR1 SGHAT, CDR2 FQNNGV. Trimming left V 2 bases short and J 2 bases short, with 10 bases between. The CDR3 reads CASSLLPQTYEQYF. CDR3 bases: TGTGCCAGCAGCTTACTGCCACAGACCTACGAGCAGTACTTC.

The gene calls are TRBV20-1 and TRBJ2-5; 8 nucleotides agree with TRBD1. The CDR3 is 15 amino acids. With 6 bases clipped from V and 2 bases from J, the junction kept 11 bases outside the gene matches. CDR1 DFQATT and CDR2 SNEGSKA come from the germline V gene (reference sequence). This chain's CDR3 is CSAKHHDRGQETQYF. Here the CDR3 DNA reads TGCAGTGCCAAGCATCACGACAGGGGACAAGAGACCCAGTACTTC.

This clonotype came up a few times. The chain combines TRBV6-2 or TRBV6-3 with TRBJ1-1; D unresolved. Per germline, CDR1 MNHEY and CDR2 SVGEGT. There are 13 residues in the CDR3. Between the trimmed V and J ends, which lost 3 bases and 4 bases, there was a span of 9 bases. CDR3 amino acids: CASSYRVSTEAFF. In DNA form, the CDR3 reads TGTGCCAGCAGTTATAGGGTGAGCACTGAAGCTTTCTTT.

This clonotype was counted a few times. One end of the junction fails to match germline, which may point to a read error. The chain has TRBV11-2 and TRBJ1-1; 9 positions agree with TRBD1. The CDR3 sequence is 15 residues long. Per germline, CDR1 SGHAT and CDR2 FQNNGV. The CDR3 bases are TGTGCCAGCAGCCCGTGGACAGGGGTGAAAACTGAAGCTTTCTTT. Amino acids: CASSPWTGVKTEAFF.

Remarks on this clonotype: Just one base apart from a much larger clone, this may be a read error. The chain is built from TRBV4-2 and TRBJ2-7; D uncertain. CDR1 and CDR2 from the germline V gene are LGHNA and YNFKEQ. The CDR3 runs to 14 residues. CDR3 nucleotides: TGTTCCAGCAGCCAAGATTCCACTTCGAGGGAGCAGTACTTC. Residues: CSSSQDSTSREQYF.

The chain employs TRBV6-5 and TRBJ1-2, with D possibly being TRBD1 (6 bases). This CDR3 contains 13 residues. With 0 bases removed from V and 7 bases from J, the gap between germline ends came to 9 bases. Per the germline V gene, CDR1 is MNHEY and CDR2 is SVGAGI. The chain's CDR3 is CASSYSGRGGYTF. CDR3 DNA sequence: TGTGCCAGCAGTTACTCAGGCAGGGGTGGCTACACCTTC.